This T cell receptor (beta chain) was captured by sequencing in a study of identical twins. Study results and limitations: Within beta out-of-frame sequences, the excess sharing observed between twins was weaker. Invariant MAIT and iNKT cells could partly confound zero-insertion analyses.

Template switching added a universal primer binding site, and final cDNA carried unique molecular identifiers. TCRdb re-analysed the 5' RACE reads in MiXCR, keeping a single row per CDR3 protein. The table has approximately 140,000 distinct CDR3 sequences, roughly 3.3% seen once; the top ten hold approximately 7.7%. This clonotype has at least ten counts. Its antigen remains unknown. There are 14 residues in the CDR3. CDR1 is DFQATT and CDR2 is SNEGSKA in the germline V gene (reference sequence). Trimming removed 3 bases from V and 2 bases from J, with 11 bases in between. The sequencing input was memory T cells sorted from blood. The clonotype originates from a man aged 18 to 29 in good health. This rearrangement joins TRBV20-1 to TRBJ2-4; weak D call: TRBD1 (5 bases). The CDR3 nucleotides read TGCAGTGCTAGTTGGCAGGGCCCCAAAAACATTCAGTACTTC. As protein: CSASWQGPKNIQYF.